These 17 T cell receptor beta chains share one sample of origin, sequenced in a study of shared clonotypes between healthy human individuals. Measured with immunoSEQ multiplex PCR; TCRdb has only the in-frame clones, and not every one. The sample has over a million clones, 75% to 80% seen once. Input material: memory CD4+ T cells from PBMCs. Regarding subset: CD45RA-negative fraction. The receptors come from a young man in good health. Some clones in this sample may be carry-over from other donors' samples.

CDR3 bases: TGTGCCAGCAGCTTAGTAGGGCAGGAAAAGACCCAGTACTTC. This translates into CASSLVGQEKTQYF. The chain joins TRBV7-6 to TRBJ2-5; D call uncertain. CDR3 length: 14 amino acids. V lost 1 base to trimming and J lost 6 bases, with 12 bases between them. From germline, CDR1 is SGHVS and CDR2 FNYEAQ.

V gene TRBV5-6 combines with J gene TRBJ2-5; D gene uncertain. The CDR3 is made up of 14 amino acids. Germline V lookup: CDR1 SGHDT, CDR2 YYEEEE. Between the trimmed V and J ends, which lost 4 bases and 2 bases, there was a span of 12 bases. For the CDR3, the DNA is TGTGCCAGCAGCGGCCGGGCCCGACAAGAGACCCAGTACTTC. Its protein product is CASSGRARQETQYF.

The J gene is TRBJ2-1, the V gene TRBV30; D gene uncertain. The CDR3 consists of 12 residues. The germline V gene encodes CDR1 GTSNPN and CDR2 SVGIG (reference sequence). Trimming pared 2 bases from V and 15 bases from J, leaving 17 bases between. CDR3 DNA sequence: TGTGCCTGGAGTTACCTCGGACGAAAGCGGTTCTTC. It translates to CAWSYLGRKRFF.

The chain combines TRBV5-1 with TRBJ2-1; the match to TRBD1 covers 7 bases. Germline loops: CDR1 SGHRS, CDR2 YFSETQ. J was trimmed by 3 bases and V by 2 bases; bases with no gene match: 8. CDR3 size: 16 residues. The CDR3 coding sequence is TGCGCCAGCAGCTTAGCCCCTAGGACAGGCTACAATGAGCAGTTCTTC. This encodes CASSLAPRTGYNEQFF.

CDR3 nucleotide sequence: TGTGCCAGCAGGCCCCCCGGAGGGGGAGGCTACACCTTC. Residues: CASRPPGGGGYTF. V usage is TRBV6-5 and J usage is TRBJ1-2, with D maybe TRBD1 (6 bases). This CDR3 contains 13 residues. CDR1 is MNHEY, CDR2 SVGAGI, per germline. Trimming pared 6 bases from V and 8 bases from J, leaving 16 bases between.

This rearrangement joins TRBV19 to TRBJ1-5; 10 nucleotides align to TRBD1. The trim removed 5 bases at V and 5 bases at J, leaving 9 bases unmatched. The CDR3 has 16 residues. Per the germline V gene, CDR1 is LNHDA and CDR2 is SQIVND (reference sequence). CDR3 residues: CASSLSTGGTDQPQHF. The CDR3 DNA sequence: TGTGCCAGTAGTCTATCGACAGGGGGCACGGATCAGCCCCAGCATTTT.

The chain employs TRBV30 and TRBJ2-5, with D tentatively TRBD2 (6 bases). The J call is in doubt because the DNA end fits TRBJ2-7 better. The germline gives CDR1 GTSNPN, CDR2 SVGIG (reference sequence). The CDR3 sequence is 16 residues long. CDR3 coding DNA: TGTGCCTGGAGCAGCATTAGCGGCAGTACGGGCTACGAGCAGTACTTC. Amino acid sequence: CAWSSISGSTGYEQYF.

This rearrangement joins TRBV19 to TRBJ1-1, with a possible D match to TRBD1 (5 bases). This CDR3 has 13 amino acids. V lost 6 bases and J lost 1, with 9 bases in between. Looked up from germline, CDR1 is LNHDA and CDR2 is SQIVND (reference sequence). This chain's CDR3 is CASRGVENTEAFF. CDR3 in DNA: TGTGCCAGTAGAGGGGTTGAGAACACTGAAGCTTTCTTT.

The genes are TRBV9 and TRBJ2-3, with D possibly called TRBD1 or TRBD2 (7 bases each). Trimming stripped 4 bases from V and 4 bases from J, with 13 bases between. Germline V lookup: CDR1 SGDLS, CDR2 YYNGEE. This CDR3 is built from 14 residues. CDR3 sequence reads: CASSFRGGPDTQYF. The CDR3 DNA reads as TGTGCCAGCAGCTTCAGGGGGGGCCCAGATACGCAGTATTTT.

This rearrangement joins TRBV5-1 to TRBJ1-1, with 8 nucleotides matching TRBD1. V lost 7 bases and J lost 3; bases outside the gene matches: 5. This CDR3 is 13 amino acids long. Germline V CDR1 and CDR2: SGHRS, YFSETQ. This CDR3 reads CASSQQGDTEAFF. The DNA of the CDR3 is TGCGCCAGCTCGCAACAGGGGGACACTGAAGCTTTCTTT.

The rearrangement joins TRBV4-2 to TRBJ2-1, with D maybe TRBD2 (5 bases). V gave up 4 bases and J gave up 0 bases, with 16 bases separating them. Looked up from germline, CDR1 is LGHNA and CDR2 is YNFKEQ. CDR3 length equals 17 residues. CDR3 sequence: CASSRKEESISYNEQFF. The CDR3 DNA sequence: TGTGCCAGCAGCCGAAAGGAGGAAAGTATCTCCTACAATGAGCAGTTCTTC.

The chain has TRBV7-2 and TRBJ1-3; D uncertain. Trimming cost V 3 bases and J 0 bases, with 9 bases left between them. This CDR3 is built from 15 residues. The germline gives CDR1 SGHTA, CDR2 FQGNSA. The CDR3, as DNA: TGTGCCAGCAGCTTCGGTCTGGGCTCTGGAAACACCATATATTTT. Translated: CASSFGLGSGNTIYF.

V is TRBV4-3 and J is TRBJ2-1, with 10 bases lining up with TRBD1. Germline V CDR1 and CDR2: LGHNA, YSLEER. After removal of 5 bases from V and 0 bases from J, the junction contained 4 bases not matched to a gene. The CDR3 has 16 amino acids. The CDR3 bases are TGCGCCAGCAGCTACTGGACAGGGGGCTCCTACAATGAGCAGTTCTTC. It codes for CASSYWTGGSYNEQFF.

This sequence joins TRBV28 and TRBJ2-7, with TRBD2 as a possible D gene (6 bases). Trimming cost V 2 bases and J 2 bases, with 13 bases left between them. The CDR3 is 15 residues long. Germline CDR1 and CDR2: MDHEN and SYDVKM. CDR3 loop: CASSLGGRPPYEQYF. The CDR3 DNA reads TGTGCCAGCAGTTTAGGGGGGAGGCCTCCCTACGAGCAGTACTTC.

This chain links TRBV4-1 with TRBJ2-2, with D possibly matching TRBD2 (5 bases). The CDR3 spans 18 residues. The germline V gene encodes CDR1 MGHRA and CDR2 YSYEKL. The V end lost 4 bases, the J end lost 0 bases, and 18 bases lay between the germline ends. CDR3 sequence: CASSRQTGGRPNTGELFF. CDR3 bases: TGCGCCAGCAGCCGCCAAACCGGTGGGAGACCGAACACCGGGGAGCTGTTTTTT.

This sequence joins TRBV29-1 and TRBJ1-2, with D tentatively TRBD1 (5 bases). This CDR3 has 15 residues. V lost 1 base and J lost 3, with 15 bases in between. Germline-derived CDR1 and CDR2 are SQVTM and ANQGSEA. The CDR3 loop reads CSVEGAPGGYYGYTF. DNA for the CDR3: TGCAGCGTTGAAGGAGCGCCGGGGGGATACTATGGCTACACCTTC.

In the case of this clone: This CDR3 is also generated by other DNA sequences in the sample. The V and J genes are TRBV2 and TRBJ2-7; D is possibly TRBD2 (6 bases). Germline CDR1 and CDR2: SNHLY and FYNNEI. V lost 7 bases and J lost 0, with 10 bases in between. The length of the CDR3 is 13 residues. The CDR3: CASTGRGSYEQYF. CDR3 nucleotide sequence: TGTGCCAGCACGGGGCGGGGCTCCTACGAGCAGTACTTC.